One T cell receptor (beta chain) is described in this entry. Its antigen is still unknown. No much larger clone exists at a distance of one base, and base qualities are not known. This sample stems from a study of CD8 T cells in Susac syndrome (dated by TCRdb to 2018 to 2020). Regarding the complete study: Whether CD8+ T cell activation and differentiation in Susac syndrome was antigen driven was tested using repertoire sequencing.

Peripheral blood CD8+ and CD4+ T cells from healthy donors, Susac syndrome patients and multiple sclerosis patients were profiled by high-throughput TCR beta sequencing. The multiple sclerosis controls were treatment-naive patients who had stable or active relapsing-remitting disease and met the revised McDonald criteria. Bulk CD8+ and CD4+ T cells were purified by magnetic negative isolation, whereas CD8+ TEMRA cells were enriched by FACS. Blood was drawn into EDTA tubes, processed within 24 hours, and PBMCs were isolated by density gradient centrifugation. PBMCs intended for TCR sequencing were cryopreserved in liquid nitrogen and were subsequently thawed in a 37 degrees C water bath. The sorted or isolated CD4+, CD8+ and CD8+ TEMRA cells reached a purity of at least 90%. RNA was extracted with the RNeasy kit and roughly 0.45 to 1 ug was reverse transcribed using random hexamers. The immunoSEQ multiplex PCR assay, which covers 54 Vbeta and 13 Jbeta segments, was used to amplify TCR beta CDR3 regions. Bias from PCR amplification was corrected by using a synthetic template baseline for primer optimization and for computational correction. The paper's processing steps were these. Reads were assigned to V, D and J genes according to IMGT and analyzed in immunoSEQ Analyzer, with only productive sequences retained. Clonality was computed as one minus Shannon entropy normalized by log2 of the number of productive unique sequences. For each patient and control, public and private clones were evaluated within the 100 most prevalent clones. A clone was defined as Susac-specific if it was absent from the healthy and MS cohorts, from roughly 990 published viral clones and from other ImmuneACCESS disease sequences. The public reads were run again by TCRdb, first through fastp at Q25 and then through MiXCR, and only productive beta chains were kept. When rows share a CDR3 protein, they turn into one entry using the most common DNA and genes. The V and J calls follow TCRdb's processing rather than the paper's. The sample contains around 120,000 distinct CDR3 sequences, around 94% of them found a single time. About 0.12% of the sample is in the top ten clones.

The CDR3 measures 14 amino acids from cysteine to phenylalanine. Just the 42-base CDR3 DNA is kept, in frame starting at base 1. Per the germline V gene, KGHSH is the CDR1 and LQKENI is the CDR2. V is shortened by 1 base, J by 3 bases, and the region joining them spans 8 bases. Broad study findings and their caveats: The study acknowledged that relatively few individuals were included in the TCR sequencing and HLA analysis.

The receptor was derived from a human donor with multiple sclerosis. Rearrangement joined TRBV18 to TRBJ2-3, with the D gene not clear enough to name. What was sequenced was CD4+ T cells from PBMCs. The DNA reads TGTGCCAGCTCACCACGGCTAACTACAGATACGCAGTATTTT. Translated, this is CASSPRLTTDTQYF.